The rows below give T cell receptor beta chains drawn from one sample of a study of PD-L1 blockade in urothelial cancer. The protocol was immunoSEQ multiplex PCR, while the TCRdb copy is restricted to in-frame clones and leaves out a portion. The sample contains tens of thousands of clones, about nine tenths of which appear only once. The source material was PBMCs, sampled around atezolizumab (anti-PD-L1) treatment. The receptors shown here come from a man aged 55-75 years with urothelial cancer. Both conserved end residues are part of each CDR3. A D gene is named only where the DNA matches it firmly. Not every row has a clone size; where given, it reads once, few, many or a size class.

v_call	d_call	clone_size	j_call	cdr3_aa	cdr3_nt
TRBV28	NA	NA	TRBJ1-2	CASSLVRNYGYTF	TGTGCCAGCAGTTTGGTCAGAAACTATGGCTACACCTTC
TRBV7-2	NA	NA	TRBJ1-3	CASSLPSSGNTIYF	TGTGCCAGCAGCCTTCCGAGCTCTGGAAACACCATATATTTT
TRBV27	TRBD1	NA	TRBJ1-6	CASSWDRGNSPLHF	TGTGCCAGCAGCTGGGACAGGGGTAATTCACCCCTCCACTTT
TRBV6-8	TRBD1	NA	TRBJ1-4	CASRNDRELDEKLFF	TGTGCCAGCAGAAACGACAGGGAGTTAGATGAAAAACTGTTTTTT
TRBV5-4	TRBD2	once	TRBJ2-5	CASSLGLAGETQYF	TGTGCCAGCAGCTTGGGGCTAGCGGGAGAGACCCAGTACTTC
TRBV7-7	NA	few	TRBJ2-7	CASSAPWYEQYF	TGTGCTAGCAGCGCGCCATGGTACGAGCAGTACTTC
TRBV30	NA	few	TRBJ1-5	CAWSPGGPHQPQHF	TGTGCCTGGAGTCCAGGCGGGCCCCATCAGCCCCAGCATTTT
TRBV28	TRBD2	NA	TRBJ2-1	CASSSLAGGYNEQFF	TGTGCCAGCAGCTCGTTAGCGGGAGGGTACAATGAGCAGTTCTTC
TRBV5-1	NA	NA	TRBJ1-5	CASKPRAGGNQPQHF	TGCGCCAGCAAACCCCGGGCGGGGGGCAATCAGCCCCAGCATTTT
TRBV5-6	NA	NA	TRBJ1-2	CASSLASGYTF	TGTGCCAGCAGCCTAGCTTCTGGCTACACCTTC
TRBV7-9	NA	NA	TRBJ1-1	CASSLVVGGYADEAFF	TGTGCCAGCAGCTTAGTTGTAGGGGGTTACGCTGATGAAGCTTTCTTT
TRBV5-6	NA	NA	TRBJ1-4	CASSFRVPNEKLFF	TGTGCCAGCAGCTTCCGGGTTCCTAATGAAAAACTGTTTTTT
TRBV27	TRBD2	many	TRBJ2-3	CASSFGGGDTQYF	TGTGCCAGCAGTTTCGGGGGGGGTGATACGCAGTATTTT
TRBV9	TRBD2	NA	TRBJ2-3	CASSRAGVTDTQYF	TGTGCCAGCAGTCGGGCGGGGGTCACAGATACGCAGTATTTT
TRBV28	TRBD2	NA	TRBJ2-1	CASRMTSGRVHEQFF	TGTGCCAGCCGAATGACTAGCGGGAGGGTTCATGAGCAGTTCTTC
TRBV30	TRBD1	once	TRBJ1-2	CAWSIGQGGYTF	TGTGCCTGGAGTATAGGACAGGGTGGCTACACCTTC
TRBV4-2	TRBD2	NA	TRBJ2-2	CASSQSSGTTGELFF	TGTGCCAGCAGCCAATCCAGCGGGACTACCGGGGAGCTGTTTTTT
TRBV6-6	NA	few	TRBJ1-6	CASRREGQDNSPLHF	TGTGCCAGCAGAAGGGAGGGACAAGATAATTCACCCCTCCACTTT
TRBV7-2	NA	NA	TRBJ2-3	CASAGGTRDTQYF	TGTGCCAGCGCTGGGGGGACCCGAGATACGCAGTATTTT
TRBV27	NA	NA	TRBJ2-1	CASSMGRGYSYNEQFF	TGTGCCAGCTCTATGGGGCGGGGCTATTCCTACAATGAGCAGTTCTTC
TRBV7-3	NA	NA	TRBJ2-1	CASSLTAGGEQFF	TGTGCCAGCAGCTTAACGGCCGGGGGTGAGCAGTTCTTC
TRBV11-3	NA	NA	TRBJ2-1	CASSAGIRGNEQFF	TGTGCCAGCAGCGCAGGGATTAGGGGCAATGAGCAGTTCTTC
TRBV11-2	NA	NA	TRBJ2-7	CASSLGRNTLWQYF	TGTGCCAGCAGCTTAGGCCGAAACACCCTTTGGCAGTACTTC
TRBV11-1	NA	NA	TRBJ2-3	CASSPSGISTDTQYF	TGTGCCAGCAGTCCCTCAGGAATTAGCACAGATACGCAGTATTTT
TRBV9	NA	NA	TRBJ2-1	CASSPGVVSYNEQFF	TGTGCCAGCAGCCCGGGAGTGGTCTCCTACAATGAGCAGTTCTTC
TRBV21-1	NA	NA	TRBJ1-1	CASSREGNTEAFF	TGTGCCAGCAGCAGGGAGGGGAACACTGAAGCTTTCTTT
TRBV9	NA	NA	TRBJ1-1	CASSIMGGSGTEAFF	TGTGCCAGCAGCATTATGGGGGGGTCGGGCACTGAAGCTTTCTTT
TRBV4-3	NA	once	TRBJ2-1	CASSQISHNEQFF	TGCGCCAGCAGCCAAATAAGCCACAATGAGCAGTTCTTC
TRBV6-5	NA	NA	TRBJ1-5	CASSYKGGNQPQHF	TGTGCCAGCAGTTACAAAGGGGGCAATCAGCCCCAGCATTTT
TRBV5-6	TRBD1	NA	TRBJ1-1	CASSPGQGAYGTEAFF	TGTGCCAGCAGCCCGGGACAGGGGGCCTATGGCACTGAAGCTTTCTTT
TRBV9	NA	NA	TRBJ2-7	CASSVVEGAYEQYF	TGTGCCAGCAGCGTAGTTGAGGGGGCCTACGAGCAGTACTTC
TRBV6-1	TRBD1	NA	TRBJ2-2	CASSAWGQGNTGELFF	TGTGCCAGCAGTGCCTGGGGACAGGGCAACACCGGGGAGCTGTTTTTT
TRBV4-3	NA	NA	TRBJ2-3	CASSLEGQKGADTQYF	TGCGCCAGCAGCCTGGAGGGACAGAAAGGGGCAGATACGCAGTATTTT